In this sample, the clone carrying this TCR beta chain turned up many times. The data originate from a study of T cells in Graves' hyperthyroidism and ophthalmopathy. A lack of ophthalmopathy progression within 18 months defined stable Graves' hyperthyroidism. TCR beta CDR3 sequences were amplified from RNA transcripts. Researchers ran a first-round RT-PCR on the TCR CDR3 using the HTBI primer set. TCRdb re-analysed the multiplex PCR reads in MiXCR, keeping a single row per CDR3 protein. This table holds under 350,000 distinct CDR3 sequences, about 18% found once. This TCR was recovered from a woman aged 50 to 60 with Graves' hyperthyroidism. Sequencing was carried out using blood.

The CDR3 protein is CAWSAQGVGEAFF. CDR3 bases: TGTGCCTGGAGTGCACAGGGGGTAGGTGAAGCTTTCTTT. V and J are TRBV30 and TRBJ1-1; 8 bases are shared with TRBD1. Germline V gives CDR1 GTSNPN, CDR2 SVGIG (reference sequence). The CDR3 is made up of 13 amino acids. The V segment lost 1 base and the J segment 7 bases; nucleotides outside the gene matches: 5.